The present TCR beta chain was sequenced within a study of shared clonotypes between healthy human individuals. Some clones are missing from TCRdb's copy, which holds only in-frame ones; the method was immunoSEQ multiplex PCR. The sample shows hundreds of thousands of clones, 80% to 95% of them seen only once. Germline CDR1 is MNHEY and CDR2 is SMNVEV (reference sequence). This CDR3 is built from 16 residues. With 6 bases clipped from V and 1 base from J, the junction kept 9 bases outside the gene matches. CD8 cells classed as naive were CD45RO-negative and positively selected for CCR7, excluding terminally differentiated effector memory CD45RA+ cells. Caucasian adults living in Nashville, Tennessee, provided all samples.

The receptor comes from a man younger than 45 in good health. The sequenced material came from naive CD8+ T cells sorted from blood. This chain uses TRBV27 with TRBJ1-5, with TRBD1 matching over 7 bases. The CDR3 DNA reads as TGTGCCAGCAGCCCTTGGGACAGCATCAGCAATCAGCCCCAGCATTTT. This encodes CASSPWDSISNQPQHF.